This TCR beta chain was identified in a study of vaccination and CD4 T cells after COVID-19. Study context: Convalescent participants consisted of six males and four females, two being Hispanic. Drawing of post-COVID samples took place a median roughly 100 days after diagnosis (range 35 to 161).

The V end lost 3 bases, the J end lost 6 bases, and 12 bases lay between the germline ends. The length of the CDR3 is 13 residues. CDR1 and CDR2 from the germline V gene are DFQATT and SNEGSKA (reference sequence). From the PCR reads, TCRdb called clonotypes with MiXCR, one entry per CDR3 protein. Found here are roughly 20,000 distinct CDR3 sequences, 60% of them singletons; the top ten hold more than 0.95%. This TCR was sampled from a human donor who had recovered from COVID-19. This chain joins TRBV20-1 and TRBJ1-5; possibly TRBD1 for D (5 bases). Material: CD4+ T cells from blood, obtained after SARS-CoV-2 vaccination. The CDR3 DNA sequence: TGCAGTGCTAGTCTTCAGGGAGGTCAGCCCCAGCATTTT. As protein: CSASLQGGQPQHF.